This record covers a single TCR beta chain. Its antigen is currently unknown. This sample stems from a study of CXCR3-negative and CXCR3-positive naive CD8 T cells. Broader study findings: The study found comparably high diversity in both naive subsets and much lower diversity in memory CD8+ cells.

There are 16 residues in the CDR3. Germline lookup yields CDR1 SGHTA and CDR2 FQGNSA. cDNA libraries for TRB were generated by 5' RACE incorporating UMI labels. From its re-call of the 5' RACE reads, TCRdb lists each CDR3 protein once, without DNA. Reported are about 130,000 distinct CDR3 sequences; the ten largest clones contain nearly 0.5%. The chain joins TRBV7-2 to TRBJ2-7; the TCRdb call, TRBD2, lacks DNA for checking. The sample comprised naive CXCR3- CD8+ T cells from blood. Subset given: CD45RO-CCR7+CD27+CD95- naive CD8+ T cells lacking CXCR3 (TNR3-). This clonotype was sampled from a human donor in good health. Some clones in this sample may be carry-over from other donors' samples. Here the CDR3 reads CASSSRLAGGTYEQYF.